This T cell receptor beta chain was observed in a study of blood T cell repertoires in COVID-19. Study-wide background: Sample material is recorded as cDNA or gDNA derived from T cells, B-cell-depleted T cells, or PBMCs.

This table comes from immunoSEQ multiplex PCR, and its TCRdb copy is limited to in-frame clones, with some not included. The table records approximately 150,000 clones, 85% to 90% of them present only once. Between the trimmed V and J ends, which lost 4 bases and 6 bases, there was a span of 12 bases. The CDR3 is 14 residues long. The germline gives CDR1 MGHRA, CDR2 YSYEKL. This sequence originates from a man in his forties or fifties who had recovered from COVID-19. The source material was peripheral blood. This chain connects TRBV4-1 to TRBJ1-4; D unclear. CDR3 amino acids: CASSPARGDEKLFF. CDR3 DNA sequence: TGCGCCAGCAGCCCCGCTCGTGGAGATGAAAAACTGTTTTTT.